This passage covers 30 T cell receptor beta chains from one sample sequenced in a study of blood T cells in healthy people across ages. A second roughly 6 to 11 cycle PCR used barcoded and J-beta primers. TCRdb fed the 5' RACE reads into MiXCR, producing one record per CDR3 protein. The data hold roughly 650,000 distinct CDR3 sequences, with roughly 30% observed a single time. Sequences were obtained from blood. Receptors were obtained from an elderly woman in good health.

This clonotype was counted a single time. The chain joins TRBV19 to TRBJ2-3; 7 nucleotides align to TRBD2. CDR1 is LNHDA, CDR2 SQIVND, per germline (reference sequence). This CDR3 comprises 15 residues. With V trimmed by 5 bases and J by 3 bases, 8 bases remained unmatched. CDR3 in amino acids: CASSFRAGLTDTQYF. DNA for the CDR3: TGTGCCAGTAGTTTCCGAGCGGGGCTGACAGATACGCAGTATTTT.

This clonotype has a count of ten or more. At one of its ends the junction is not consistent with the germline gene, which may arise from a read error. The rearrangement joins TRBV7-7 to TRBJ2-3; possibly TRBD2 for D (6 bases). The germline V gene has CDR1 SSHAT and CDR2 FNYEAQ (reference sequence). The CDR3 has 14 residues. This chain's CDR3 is CASSPGLPTDTQYF. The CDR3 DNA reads TGTGCTAGCAGCCCGGGACTCCCCACAGATACGCAGTATTTT.

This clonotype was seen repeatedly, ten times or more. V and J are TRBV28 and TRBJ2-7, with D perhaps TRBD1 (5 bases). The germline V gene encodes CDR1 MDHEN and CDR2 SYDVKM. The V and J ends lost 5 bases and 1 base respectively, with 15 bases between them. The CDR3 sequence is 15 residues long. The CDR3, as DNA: TGTGCCAGCAGTCCATGGAGCACAGGTTCCTACGAGCAGTACTTC. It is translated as CASSPWSTGSYEQYF.

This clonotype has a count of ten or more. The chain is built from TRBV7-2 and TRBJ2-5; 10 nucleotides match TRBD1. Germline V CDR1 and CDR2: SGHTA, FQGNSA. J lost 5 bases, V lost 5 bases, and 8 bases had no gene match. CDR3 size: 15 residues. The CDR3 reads CASSPTGTGEETQYF. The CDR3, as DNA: TGTGCCAGCAGCCCCACCGGGACAGGGGAGGAGACCCAGTACTTC. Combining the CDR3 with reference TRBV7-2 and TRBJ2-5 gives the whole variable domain GAGVSQSPSNKVTEKGKDVELRCDPISGHTALYWYRQSLGQGLEFLIYFQGNSAPDKSGLPSDRFSAERTGGSVSTLTIQRTQQEDSAVYLCASSPTGTGEETQYFGPGTRLLVL.

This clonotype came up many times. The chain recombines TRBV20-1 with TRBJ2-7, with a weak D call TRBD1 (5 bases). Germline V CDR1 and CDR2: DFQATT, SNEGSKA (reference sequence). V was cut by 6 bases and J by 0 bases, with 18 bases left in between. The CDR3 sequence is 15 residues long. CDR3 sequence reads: CSALLTVMSSYEQYF. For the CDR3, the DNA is TGCAGTGCCCTCCTGACAGTTATGAGCTCCTACGAGCAGTACTTC.

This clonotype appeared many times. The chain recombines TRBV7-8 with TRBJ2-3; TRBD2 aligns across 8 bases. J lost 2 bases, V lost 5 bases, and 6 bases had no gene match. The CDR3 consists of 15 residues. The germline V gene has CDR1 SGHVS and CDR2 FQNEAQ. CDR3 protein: CASSGSGTFTDTQYF. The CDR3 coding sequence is TGTGCCAGCAGCGGTAGCGGGACCTTCACAGATACGCAGTATTTT.

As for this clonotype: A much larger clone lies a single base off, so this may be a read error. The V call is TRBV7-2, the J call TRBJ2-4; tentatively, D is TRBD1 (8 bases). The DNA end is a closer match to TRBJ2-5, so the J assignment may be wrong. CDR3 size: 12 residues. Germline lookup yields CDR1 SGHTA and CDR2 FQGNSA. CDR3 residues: CVTGGARETQYF. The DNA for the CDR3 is TGTGTCACAGGGGGGGCGCGAGAGACCCAGTACTTC.

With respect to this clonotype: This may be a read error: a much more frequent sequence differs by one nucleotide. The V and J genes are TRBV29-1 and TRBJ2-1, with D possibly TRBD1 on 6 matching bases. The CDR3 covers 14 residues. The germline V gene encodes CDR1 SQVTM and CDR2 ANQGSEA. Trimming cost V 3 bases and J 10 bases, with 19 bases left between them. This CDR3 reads CSVDGLGTIREQFF. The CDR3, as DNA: TGCAGCGTTGACGGACTGGGGACAATCAGAGAGCAGTTCTTC.

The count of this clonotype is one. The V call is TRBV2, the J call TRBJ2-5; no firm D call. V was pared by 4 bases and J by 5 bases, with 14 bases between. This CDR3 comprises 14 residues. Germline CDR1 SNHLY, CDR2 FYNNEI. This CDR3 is CASSVNRPRETQYF. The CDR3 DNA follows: TGTGCCAGCAGTGTAAACCGCCCGCGGGAGACCCAGTACTTC.

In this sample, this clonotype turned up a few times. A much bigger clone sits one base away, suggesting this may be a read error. CDR3 coding DNA: TGCGTCAGCAGCCGTACTTCGGGGGATACAGAGACCCAGTACTTC. Amino acid sequence: CVSSRTSGDTETQYF. The genes are TRBV4-1 and TRBJ2-5; possibly TRBD2 for D (6 bases). The V gene's germline CDR1 is MGHRA and CDR2 YSYEKL. The CDR3 length is 15 residues.

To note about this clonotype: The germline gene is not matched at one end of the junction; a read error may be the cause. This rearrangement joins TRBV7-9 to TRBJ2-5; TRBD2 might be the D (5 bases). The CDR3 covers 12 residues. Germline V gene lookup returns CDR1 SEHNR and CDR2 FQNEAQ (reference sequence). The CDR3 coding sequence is TGTGTCAGCAGCTTAGAACGGGGAGAGCAGTACTTC. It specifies CVSSLERGEQYF. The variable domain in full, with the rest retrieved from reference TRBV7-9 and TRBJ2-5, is DTGVSQNPRHKITKRGQNVTFRCDPISEHNRLYWYRQTLGQGPEFLTYFQNEAQLEKSRLLSDRFSAERPKGSFSTLEIQRTEQGDSAMYLCVSSLERGEQYFGPGTRLLVL.

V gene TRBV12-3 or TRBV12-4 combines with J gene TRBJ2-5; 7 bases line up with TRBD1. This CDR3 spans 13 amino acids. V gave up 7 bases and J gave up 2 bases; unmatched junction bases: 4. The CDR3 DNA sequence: TGTGCCAGCAAGGGACAGCTTCAAGAGACCCAGTACTTC. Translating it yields CASKGQLQETQYF.

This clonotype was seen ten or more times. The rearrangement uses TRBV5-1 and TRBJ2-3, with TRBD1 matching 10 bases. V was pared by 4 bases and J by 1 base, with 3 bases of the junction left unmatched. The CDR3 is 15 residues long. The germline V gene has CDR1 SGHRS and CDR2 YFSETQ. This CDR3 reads CASSLGQGGTDTQYF. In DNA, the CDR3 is TGCGCCAGCAGCCTTGGACAGGGGGGCACAGATACGCAGTATTTT.

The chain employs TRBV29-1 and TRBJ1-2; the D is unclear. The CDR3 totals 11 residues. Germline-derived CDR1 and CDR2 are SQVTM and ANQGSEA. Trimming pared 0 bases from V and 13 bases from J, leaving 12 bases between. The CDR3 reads CSVEDLAGSTF. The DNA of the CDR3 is TGCAGCGTTGAAGATTTGGCGGGGTCCACCTTC.

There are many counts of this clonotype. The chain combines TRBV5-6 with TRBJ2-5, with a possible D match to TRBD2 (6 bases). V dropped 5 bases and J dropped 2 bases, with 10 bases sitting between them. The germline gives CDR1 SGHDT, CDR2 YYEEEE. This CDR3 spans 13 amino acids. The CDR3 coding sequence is TGTGCCAGCAGGACTAGTAATCAAGAGACCCAGTACTTC. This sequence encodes CASRTSNQETQYF.

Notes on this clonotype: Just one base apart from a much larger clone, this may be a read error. DNA of the CDR3: TGTGCCAGCAGCCGGGGGTTGGAGTCAGAGACCCAGTACTTC. Translating it yields CASSRGLESETQYF. The chain recombines TRBV5-5 with TRBJ2-7, with D possibly matching TRBD2 (6 bases). The J call may be incorrect, as the DNA end agrees better with TRBJ2-5. The V gene's germline CDR1 is SGHKS and CDR2 YYEKEE (reference sequence). This CDR3 has 14 amino acids.

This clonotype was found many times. CDR3 sequence reads: CASSIGGGGDTQYF. In DNA form, the CDR3 reads TGTGCCAGCAGCATAGGAGGAGGTGGAGATACGCAGTATTTT. The chain recombines TRBV9 with TRBJ2-3; tentative D call: TRBD2 (5 bases). This CDR3 is built from 14 residues. V was pared by 4 bases and J by 5 bases, with 14 bases between. Per germline, CDR1 SGDLS and CDR2 YYNGEE.

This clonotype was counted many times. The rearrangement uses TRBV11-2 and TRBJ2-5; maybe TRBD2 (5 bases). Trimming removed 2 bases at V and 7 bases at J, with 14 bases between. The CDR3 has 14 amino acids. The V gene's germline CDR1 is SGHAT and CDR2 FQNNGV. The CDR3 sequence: CASSLKGGPGTQYF. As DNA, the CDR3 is TGTGCCAGCAGCTTAAAAGGAGGTCCTGGGACCCAGTACTTC.

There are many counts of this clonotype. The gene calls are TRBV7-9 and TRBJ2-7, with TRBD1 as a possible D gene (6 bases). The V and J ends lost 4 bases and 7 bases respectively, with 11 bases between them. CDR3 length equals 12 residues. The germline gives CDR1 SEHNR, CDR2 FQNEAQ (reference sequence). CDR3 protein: CASSSTGIEQYF. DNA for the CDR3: TGTGCCAGCAGCTCAACAGGGATTGAGCAGTACTTC. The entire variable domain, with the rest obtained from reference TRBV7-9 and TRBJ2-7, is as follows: DTGVSQNPRHKITKRGQNVTFRCDPISEHNRLYWYRQTLGQGPEFLTYFQNEAQLEKSRLLSDRFSAERPKGSFSTLEIQRTEQGDSAMYLCASSSTGIEQYFGPGTRLTVT.

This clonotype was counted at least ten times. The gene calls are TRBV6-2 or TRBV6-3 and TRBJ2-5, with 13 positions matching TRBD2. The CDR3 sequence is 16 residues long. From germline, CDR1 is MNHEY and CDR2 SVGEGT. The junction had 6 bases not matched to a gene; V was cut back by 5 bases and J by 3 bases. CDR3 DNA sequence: TGTGCCAGCAGTCGCCTCGGGACTAGCGGGGAAGAGACCCAGTACTTC. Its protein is CASSRLGTSGEETQYF.

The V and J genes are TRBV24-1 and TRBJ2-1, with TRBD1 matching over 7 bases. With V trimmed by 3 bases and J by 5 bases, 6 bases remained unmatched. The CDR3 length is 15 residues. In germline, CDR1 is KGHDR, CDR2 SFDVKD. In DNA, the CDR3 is TGTGCCACCAGTGATCCGCACGGGACAGACAATGAGCAGTTCTTC. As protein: CATSDPHGTDNEQFF.

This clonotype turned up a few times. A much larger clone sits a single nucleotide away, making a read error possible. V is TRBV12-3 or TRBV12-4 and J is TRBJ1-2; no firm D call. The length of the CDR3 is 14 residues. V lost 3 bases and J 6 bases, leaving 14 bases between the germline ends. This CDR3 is CASSFNLGRNGYTF. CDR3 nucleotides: TGTGCCAGCAGTTTTAACCTGGGCCGTAATGGCTACACCTTC.

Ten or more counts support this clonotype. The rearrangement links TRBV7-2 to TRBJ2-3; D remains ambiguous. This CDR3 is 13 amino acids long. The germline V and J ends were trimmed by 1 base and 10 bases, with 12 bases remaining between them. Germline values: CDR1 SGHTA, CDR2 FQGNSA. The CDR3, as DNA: TGTGCCAGCAGCTTAGATTCCTATACCCCGCAGTATTTT. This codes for CASSLDSYTPQYF. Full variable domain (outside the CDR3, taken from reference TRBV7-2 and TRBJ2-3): GAGVSQSPSNKVTEKGKDVELRCDPISGHTALYWYRQSLGQGLEFLIYFQGNSAPDKSGLPSDRFSAERTGGSVSTLTIQRTQQEDSAVYLCASSLDSYTPQYFGPGTRLTVL.

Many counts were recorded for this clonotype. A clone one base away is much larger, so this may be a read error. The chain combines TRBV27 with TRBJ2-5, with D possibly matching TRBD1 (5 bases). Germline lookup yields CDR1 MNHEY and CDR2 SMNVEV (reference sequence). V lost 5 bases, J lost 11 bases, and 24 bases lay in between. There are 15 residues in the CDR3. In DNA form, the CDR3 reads TGTGCCAGCAGTGTGACCAGGGTAGGGGTCAATGAGCAGTACTTC. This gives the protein CASSVTRVGVNEQYF.

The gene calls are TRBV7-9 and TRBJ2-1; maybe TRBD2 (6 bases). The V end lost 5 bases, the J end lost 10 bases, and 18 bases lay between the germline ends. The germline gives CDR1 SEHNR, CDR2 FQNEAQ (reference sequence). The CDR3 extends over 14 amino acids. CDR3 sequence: CASSVSNPAGEQFF. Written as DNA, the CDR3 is TGTGCCAGCAGCGTGAGTAACCCGGCGGGAGAGCAGTTCTTC.

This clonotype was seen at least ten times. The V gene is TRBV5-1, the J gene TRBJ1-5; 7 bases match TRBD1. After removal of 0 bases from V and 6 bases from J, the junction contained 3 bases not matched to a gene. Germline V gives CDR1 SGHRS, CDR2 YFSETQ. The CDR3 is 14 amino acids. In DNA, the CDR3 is TGCGCCAGCAGCTTGGGGACAGGCCCTCAGCCCCAGCATTTT. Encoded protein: CASSLGTGPQPQHF.

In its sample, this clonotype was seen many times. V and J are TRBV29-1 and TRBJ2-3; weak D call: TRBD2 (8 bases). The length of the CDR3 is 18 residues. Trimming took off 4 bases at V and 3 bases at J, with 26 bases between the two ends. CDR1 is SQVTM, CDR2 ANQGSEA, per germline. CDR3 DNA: TGCAGCGTTGCTCAGGGGGGGGTTCAAGCGGGGGAAACAGATACGCAGTATTTT. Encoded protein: CSVAQGGVQAGETDTQYF.

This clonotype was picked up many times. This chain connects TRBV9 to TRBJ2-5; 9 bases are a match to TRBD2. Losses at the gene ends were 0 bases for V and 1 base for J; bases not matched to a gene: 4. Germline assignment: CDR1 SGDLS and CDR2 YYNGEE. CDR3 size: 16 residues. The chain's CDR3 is CASSVGAGGFQETQYF. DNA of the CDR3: TGTGCCAGCAGCGTAGGGGCGGGGGGGTTCCAAGAGACCCAGTACTTC. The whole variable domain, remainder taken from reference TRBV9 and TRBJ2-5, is DSGVTQTPKHLITATGQRVTLRCSPRSGDLSVYWYQQSLDQGLQFLIQYYNGEERAKGNILERFSAQQFPDLHSELNLSSLELGDSALYFCASSVGAGGFQETQYFGPGTRLLVL.

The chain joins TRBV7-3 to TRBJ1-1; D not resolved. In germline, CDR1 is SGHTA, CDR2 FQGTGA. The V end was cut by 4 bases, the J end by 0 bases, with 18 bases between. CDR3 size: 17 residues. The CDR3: CASSSWVQTSMNTEAFF. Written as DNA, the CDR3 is TGTGCCAGCAGCTCATGGGTCCAGACTTCAATGAACACTGAAGCTTTCTTT.

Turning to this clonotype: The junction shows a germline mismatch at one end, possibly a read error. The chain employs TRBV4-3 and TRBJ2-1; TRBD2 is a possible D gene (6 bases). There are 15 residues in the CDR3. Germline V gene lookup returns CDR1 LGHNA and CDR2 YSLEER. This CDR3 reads CASSLGGRSYNGQFF. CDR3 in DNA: TGCGCCAGCAGCCTCGGGGGACGCTCCTACAATGGGCAGTTCTTC.